These 6 T cell receptor beta chains came from one sample sequenced in a study of blood T cell repertoires in COVID-19. Clones were sequenced by immunoSEQ multiplex PCR, and TCRdb holds only the in-frame ones, with some missing. The sample gives a few hundred thousand clones, around 89% of which show up once; more than 0.75% is in the top ten. The sample consisted of peripheral blood. The receptor set was obtained from a man aged 30 to 45 with acute or convalescent COVID-19.

The rearrangement links TRBV5-4 to TRBJ1-5; 11 bases agree with TRBD1. There are 15 residues in the CDR3. Germline V gives CDR1 SGHNT, CDR2 YYREEE (reference sequence). The junction had 6 bases not matched to a gene; V was cut back by 4 bases and J by 6 bases. The CDR3 spells CASSMDRGLTQPQHF. Here the CDR3 DNA reads TGTGCCAGCAGCATGGACAGGGGGCTGACTCAGCCCCAGCATTTT.

The chain couples TRBV28 to TRBJ1-1; 7 positions match TRBD1. This CDR3 region has 14 residues. V lost 8 bases to trimming and J lost 0 bases; unmatched junction nucleotides: 6. CDR1 and CDR2 (germline): MDHEN, SYDVKM. Here the CDR3 DNA reads TGTGCCAGCGAAAACAGGGGTCTGAACACTGAAGCTTTCTTT. Its translation is CASENRGLNTEAFF.

V and J are TRBV2 and TRBJ2-5, with 8 bases identical to TRBD1. Germline V CDR1 and CDR2: SNHLY, FYNNEI. The CDR3 spans 14 residues. The junction had 2 bases not matched to a gene; V was cut back by 4 bases and J by 1 base. CDR3 nucleotide sequence: TGTGCCAGCAGTGTGGACAGGGTCCAAGAGACCCAGTACTTC. Its protein product is CASSVDRVQETQYF.

The V gene is TRBV30, the J gene TRBJ1-4; 7 bases match TRBD1. This CDR3 comprises 17 residues. V was pared by 1 base and J by 0 bases, with 8 bases of the junction left unmatched. The germline V gene has CDR1 GTSNPN and CDR2 SVGIG (reference sequence). CDR3 region: CAWSGSRTGATNEKLFF. The CDR3 coding sequence is TGTGCCTGGAGTGGATCGAGAACAGGGGCAACTAATGAAAAACTGTTTTTT. Using reference TRBV30 and TRBJ1-4 for the parts outside the CDR3, the full variable domain is SQTIHQWPATLVQPVGSPLSLECTVEGTSNPNLYWYRQAAGRGLQLLFYSVGIGQISSEVPQNLSASRPQDRQFILSSKKLLLSDSGFYLCAWSGSRTGATNEKLFFGSGTQLSVL.

This chain connects TRBV29-1 to TRBJ2-3; D unclear. Trimming pared 7 bases from V and 4 bases from J, leaving 9 bases between. The germline gives CDR1 SQVTM, CDR2 ANQGSEA. CDR3 length: 11 residues. CDR3 coding DNA: TGCAGCGATGGCAAATCAGATACGCAGTATTTT. This encodes CSDGKSDTQYF.

This chain uses TRBV29-1 with TRBJ1-5; D gene ambiguous. The CDR3 is 11 amino acids. The germline CDR1 and CDR2 sequences are SQVTM and ANQGSEA. V shed 4 bases and J shed 5 bases, with 6 bases lying between them. The CDR3 nucleotides read TGCAGCGTTGGTTCCGATCAGCCCCAGCATTTT. Its protein product is CSVGSDQPQHF.